The subject of this entry is one T cell receptor (beta chain). Its cognate antigen is unknown. This sample is part of a study of blood T cells in healthy people across ages. Regarding the study as a whole: Comparison with aged donors showed that long-lived donors had more naive CD4+ cells and higher diversity.

Isolation recovered at least 6.5 million PBMCs from every sample. Combining a sample-barcoded 5' primer with a J-beta primer mix, a second PCR ran for about 7 to 11 cycles. MiXCR, applied by TCRdb to the 5' RACE reads, yields one record per CDR3 protein. Of about 940,000 distinct CDR3 sequences detected, around 46% appear once; the ten largest clones hold around 15%. This TCR derives from a young man in good health. The sequencing input was blood.

DNA for the CDR3: TGCGCCAGCAGCCAAGATTCCAGCGGGGGGGGCACAGATACGCAGTATTTT. This translates into CASSQDSSGGGTDTQYF. The chain recombines TRBV4-1 with TRBJ2-3; 10 nucleotides agree with TRBD2. Germline V lookup: CDR1 MGHRA, CDR2 YSYEKL. This CDR3 is 17 amino acids long. V shed 0 bases and J 1 base; nucleotides not matched to a gene: 4.